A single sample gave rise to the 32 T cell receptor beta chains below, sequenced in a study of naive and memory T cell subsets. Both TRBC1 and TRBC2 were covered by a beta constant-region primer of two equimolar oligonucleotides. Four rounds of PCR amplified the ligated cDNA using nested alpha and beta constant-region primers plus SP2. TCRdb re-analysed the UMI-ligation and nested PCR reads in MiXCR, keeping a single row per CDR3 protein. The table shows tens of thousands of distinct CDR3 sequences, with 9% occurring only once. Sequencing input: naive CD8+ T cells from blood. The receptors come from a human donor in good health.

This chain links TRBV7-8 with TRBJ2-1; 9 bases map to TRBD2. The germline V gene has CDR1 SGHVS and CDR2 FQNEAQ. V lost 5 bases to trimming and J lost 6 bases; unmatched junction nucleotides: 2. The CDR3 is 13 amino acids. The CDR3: CASSRSGSNEQFF. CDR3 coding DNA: TGTGCCAGCAGCCGTAGCGGGAGCAATGAGCAGTTCTTC.

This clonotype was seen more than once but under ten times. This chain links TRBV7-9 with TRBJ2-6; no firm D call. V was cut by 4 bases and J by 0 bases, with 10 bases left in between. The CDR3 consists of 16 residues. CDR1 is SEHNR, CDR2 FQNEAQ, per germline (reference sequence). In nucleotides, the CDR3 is TGTGCCAGCAGCTCCGTCGAGCTCTCTGGGGCCAACGTCCTGACTTTC. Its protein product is CASSSVELSGANVLTF.

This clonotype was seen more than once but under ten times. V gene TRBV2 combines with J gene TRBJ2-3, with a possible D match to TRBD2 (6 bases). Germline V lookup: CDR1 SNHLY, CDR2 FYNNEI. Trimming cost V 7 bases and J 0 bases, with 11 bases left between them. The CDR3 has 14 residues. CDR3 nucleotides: TGTGCCAGCACGCGGGGAACTAGCACAGATACGCAGTATTTT. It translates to CASTRGTSTDTQYF.

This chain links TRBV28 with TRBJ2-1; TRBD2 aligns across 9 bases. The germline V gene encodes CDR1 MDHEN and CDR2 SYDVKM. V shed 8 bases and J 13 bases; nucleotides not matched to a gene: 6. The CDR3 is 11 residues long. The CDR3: CASGLALLQFF. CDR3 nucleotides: TGTGCCAGCGGACTAGCGTTGCTCCAGTTCTTC.

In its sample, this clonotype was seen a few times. The CDR3 is CASSRFGAYEQYF. The CDR3 region has the DNA TGTGCCAGCAGCCGTTTTGGGGCCTACGAGCAGTACTTC. J is TRBJ2-7 and V is TRBV28; no reliable D call. Trimming cost V 6 bases and J 2 bases, with 11 bases left between them. Germline CDR1 is MDHEN and CDR2 is SYDVKM. There are 13 residues in the CDR3.

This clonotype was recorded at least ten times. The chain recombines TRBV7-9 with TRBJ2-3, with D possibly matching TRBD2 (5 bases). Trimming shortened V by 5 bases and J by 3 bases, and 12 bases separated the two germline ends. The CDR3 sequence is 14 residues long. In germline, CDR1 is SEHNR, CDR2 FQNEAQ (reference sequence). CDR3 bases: TGTGCCAGCAGCCCACGCCAGCGGACAGATACGCAGTATTTT. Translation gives CASSPRQRTDTQYF.

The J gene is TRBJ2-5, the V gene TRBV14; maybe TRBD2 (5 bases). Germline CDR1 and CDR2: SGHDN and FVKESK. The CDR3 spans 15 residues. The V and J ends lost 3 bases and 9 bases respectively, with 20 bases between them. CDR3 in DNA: TGTGCCAGCAGCCACCTCCCGGCCGGAGTGAGGGCCCAGTACTTC. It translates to CASSHLPAGVRAQYF.

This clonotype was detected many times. CDR3 DNA: TGTGCCAGCAGCGATCGAGCCGGGACTAGCTACGAGCAGTACTTC. It codes for CASSDRAGTSYEQYF. The chain carries TRBV11-2 and TRBJ2-7, with 8 bases matching TRBD2. The V and J ends lost 5 bases and 3 bases, in that order; junction bases with no gene match: 9. The germline V gene encodes CDR1 SGHAT and CDR2 FQNNGV. This CDR3 has 15 residues.

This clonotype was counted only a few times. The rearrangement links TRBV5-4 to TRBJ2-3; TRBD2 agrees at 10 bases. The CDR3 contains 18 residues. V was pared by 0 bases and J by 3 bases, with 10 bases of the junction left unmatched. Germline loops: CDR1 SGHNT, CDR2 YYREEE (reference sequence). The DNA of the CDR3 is TGTGCCAGCAGCTTGGCGTGGCTAGCGGGAGCGGGGACAGATACGCAGTATTTT. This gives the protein CASSLAWLAGAGTDTQYF.

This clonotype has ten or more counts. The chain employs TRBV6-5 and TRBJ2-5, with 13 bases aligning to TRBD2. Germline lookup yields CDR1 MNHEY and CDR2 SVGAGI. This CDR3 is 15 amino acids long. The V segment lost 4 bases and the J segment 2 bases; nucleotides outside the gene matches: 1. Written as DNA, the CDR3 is TGTGCCAGCAGTTTGACTAGCGGGAGGCAAGAGACCCAGTACTTC. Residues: CASSLTSGRQETQYF.

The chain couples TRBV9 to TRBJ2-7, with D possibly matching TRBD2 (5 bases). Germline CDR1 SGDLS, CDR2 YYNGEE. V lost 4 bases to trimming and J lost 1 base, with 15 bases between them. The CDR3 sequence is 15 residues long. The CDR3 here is CASSPRGSGSYEQYF. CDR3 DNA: TGTGCCAGCAGCCCTCGAGGGTCAGGATCCTACGAGCAGTACTTC.

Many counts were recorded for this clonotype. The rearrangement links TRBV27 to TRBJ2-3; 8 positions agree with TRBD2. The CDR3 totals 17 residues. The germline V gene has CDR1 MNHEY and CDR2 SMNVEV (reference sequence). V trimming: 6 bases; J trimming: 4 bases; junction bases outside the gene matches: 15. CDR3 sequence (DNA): TGTGCCAGCAGCCCTAGCCCGTGGGAGCGGGAGCCAGATACGCAGTATTTT. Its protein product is CASSPSPWEREPDTQYF.

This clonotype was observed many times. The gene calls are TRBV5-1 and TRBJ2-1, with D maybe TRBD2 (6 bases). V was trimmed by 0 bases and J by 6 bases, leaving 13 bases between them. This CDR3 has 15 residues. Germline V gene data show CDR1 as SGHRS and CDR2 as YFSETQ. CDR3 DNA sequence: TGCGCCAGCAGCTTGGTCGGGGCTAGCGTCAATGAGCAGTTCTTC. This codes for CASSLVGASVNEQFF.

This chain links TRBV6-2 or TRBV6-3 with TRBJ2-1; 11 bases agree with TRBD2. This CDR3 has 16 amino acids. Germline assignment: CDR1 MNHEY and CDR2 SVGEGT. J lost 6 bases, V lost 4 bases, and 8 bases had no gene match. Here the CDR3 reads CASSWGQGLAANEQFF. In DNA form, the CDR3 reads TGTGCCAGCAGTTGGGGGCAGGGACTAGCGGCCAATGAGCAGTTCTTC.

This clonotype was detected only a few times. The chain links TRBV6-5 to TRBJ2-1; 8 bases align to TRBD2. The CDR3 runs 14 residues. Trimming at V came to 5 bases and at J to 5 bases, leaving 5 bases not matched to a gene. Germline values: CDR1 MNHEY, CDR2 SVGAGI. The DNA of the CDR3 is TGTGCCAGCAGTCTCATAGCGGGAAACAATGAGCAGTTCTTC. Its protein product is CASSLIAGNNEQFF.

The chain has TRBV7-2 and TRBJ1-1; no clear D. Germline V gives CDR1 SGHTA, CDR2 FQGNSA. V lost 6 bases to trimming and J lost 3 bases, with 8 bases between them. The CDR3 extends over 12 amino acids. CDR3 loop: CASRPGHTEAFF. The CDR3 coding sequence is TGTGCCAGCAGACCTGGACACACTGAAGCTTTCTTT.

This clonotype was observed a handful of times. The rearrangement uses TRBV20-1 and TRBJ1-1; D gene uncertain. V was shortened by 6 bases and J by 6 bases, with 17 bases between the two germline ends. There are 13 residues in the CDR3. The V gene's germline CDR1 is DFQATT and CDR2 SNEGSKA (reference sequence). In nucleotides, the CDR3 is TGCAGTGCCCGAAATGGCTACTCCCCTGAAGCTTTCTTT. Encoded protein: CSARNGYSPEAFF.

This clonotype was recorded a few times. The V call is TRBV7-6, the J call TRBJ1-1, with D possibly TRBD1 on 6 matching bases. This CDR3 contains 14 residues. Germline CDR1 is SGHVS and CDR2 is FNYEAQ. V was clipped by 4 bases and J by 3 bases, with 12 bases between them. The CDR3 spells CASSYGQIDTEAFF. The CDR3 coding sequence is TGTGCCAGCAGCTACGGACAGATAGACACTGAAGCTTTCTTT.

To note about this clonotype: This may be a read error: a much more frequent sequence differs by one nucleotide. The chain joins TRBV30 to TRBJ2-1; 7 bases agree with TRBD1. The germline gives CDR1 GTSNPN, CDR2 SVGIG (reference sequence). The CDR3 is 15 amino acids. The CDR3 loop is CAWSDTGQSYNVQFF. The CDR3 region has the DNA TGTGCCTGGAGTGACACGGGACAGTCCTACAATGTGCAGTTCTTC.

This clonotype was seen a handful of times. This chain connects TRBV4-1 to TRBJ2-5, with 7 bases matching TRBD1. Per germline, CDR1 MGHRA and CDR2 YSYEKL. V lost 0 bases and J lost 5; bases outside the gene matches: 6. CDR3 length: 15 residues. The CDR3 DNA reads TGCGCCAGCAGCCAAGACGAGGGGGCTAGTGAGACCCAGTACTTC. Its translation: CASSQDEGASETQYF.

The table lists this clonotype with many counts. In nucleotides, the CDR3 is TGTGCCAGCAGTTTAAACACCGGGGAGCTGTTTTTT. Protein: CASSLNTGELFF. The chain joins TRBV12-3 or TRBV12-4 to TRBJ2-2; D is unresolved. Trimming took 2 bases from V and 2 from J, leaving 0 bases between them. CDR3 length: 12 residues.

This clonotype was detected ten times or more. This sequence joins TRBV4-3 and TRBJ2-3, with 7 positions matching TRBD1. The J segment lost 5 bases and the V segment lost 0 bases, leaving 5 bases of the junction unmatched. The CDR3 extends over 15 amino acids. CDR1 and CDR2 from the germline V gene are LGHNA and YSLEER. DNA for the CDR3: TGCGCCAGCAGCCAAGAACAGGGGATAGGAGATACGCAGTATTTT. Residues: CASSQEQGIGDTQYF.

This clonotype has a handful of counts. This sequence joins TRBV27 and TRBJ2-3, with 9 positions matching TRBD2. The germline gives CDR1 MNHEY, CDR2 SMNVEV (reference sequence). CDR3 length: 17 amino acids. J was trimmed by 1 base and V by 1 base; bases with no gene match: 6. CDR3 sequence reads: CASSLFGREGGTDTQYF. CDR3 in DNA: TGTGCCAGCAGTTTATTCGGGCGGGAGGGGGGCACAGATACGCAGTATTTT.

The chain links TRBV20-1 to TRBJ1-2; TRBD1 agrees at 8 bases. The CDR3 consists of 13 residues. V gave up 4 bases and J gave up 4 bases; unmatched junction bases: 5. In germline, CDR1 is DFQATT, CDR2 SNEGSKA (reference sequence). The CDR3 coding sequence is TGCAGTGCTACGGACAGGGAGTCCTATGGCTACACCTTC. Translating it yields CSATDRESYGYTF.

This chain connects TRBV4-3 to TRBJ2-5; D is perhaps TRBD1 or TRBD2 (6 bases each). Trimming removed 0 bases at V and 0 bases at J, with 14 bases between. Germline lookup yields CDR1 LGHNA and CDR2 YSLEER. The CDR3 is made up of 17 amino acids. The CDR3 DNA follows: TGCGCCAGCAGCCAAGAGGGGGGCGCGGAGAACCAAGAGACCCAGTACTTC. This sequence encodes CASSQEGGAENQETQYF.

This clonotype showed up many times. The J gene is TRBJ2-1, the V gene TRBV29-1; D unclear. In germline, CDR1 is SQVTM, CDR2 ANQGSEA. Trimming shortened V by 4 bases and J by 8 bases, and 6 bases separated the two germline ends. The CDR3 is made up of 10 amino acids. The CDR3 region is CSVAGHEQFF. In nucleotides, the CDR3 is TGCAGCGTTGCGGGCCATGAGCAGTTCTTC.

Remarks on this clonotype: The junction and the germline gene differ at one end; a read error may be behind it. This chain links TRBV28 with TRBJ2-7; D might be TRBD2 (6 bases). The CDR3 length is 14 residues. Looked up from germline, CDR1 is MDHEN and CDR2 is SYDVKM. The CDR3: CASSFGTQAYERYF. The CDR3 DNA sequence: TGTGCCAGCAGTTTCGGGACTCAAGCCTACGAGCGGTACTTC.

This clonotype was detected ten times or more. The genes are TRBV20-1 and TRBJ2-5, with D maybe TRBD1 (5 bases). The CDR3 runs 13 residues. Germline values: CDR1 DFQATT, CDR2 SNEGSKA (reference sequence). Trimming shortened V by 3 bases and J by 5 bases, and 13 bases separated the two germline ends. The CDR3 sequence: CSARPRAFETQYF. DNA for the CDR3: TGCAGTGCTAGGCCCAGGGCTTTCGAGACCCAGTACTTC.

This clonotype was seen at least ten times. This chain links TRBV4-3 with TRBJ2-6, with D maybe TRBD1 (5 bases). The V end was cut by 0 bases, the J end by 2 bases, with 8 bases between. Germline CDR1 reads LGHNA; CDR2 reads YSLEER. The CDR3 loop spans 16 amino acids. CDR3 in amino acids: CASSQDRVAGANVLTF. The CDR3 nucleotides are TGCGCCAGCAGCCAAGACAGGGTCGCTGGGGCCAACGTCCTGACTTTC.

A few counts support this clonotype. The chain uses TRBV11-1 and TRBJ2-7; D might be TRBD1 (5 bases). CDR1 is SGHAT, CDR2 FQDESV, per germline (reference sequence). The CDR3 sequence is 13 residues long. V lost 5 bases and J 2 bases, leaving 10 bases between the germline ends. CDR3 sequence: CASSPGPTYEQYF. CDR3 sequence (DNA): TGTGCCAGCAGCCCAGGGCCTACCTACGAGCAGTACTTC.

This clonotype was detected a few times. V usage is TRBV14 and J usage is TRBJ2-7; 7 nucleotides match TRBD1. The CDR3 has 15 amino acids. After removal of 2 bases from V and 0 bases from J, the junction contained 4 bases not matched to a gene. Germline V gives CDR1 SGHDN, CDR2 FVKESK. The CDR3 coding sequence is TGTGCCAGCAGCCAATACAGGGGAAGCTCCTACGAGCAGTACTTC. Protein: CASSQYRGSSYEQYF.

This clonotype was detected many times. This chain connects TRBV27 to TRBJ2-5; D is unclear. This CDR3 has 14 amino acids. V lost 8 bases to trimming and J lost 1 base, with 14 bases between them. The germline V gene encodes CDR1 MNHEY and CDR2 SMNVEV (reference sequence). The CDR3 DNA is TGTGCCAGCGGAACGGGTTTCGCCCAAGAGACCCAGTACTTC. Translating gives CASGTGFAQETQYF.